A single sample gave rise to the 4 T cell receptor beta chains below, sequenced in a study of patients and donors after allogeneic stem cell transplantation. TCRdb processed the RT-PCR reads anew with MiXCR; each CDR3 protein has one entry. Of 190,000 or so distinct CDR3 sequences in the sample, roughly two fifths are singletons; the top ten hold more than 9%. The sequenced sample was blood, either unsorted or a sorted T cell fraction (not recorded which). These receptors came from a human donor who was either an allogeneic HSCT recipient or a stem cell or donor lymphocyte infusion donor (not recorded which). It is not recorded whose cells these are; they may come from a transplant donor.

The chain combines TRBV5-6 with TRBJ2-7; possibly TRBD1 or TRBD2 for D (5 bases each). V shed 2 bases and J shed 0 bases, with 18 bases lying between them. This CDR3 is 17 amino acids long. Germline CDR1 and CDR2: SGHDT and YYEEEE. The CDR3 DNA reads as TGTGCCAGCAGCTTAGAGGGAAGGGACGGAATCTCCTACGAGCAGTACTTC. Its translation is CASSLEGRDGISYEQYF.

The chain has TRBV10-3 and TRBJ2-1; TRBD1 agrees at 10 bases. Unmatched junction bases numbered 5, after V lost 5 bases and J lost 7 bases. Germline V CDR1 and CDR2: ENHRY, SYGVKD. The CDR3 has 14 amino acids. For the CDR3, the DNA is TGTGCCATCAGTAGACAGGGGGCTAGGAATGAGCAGTTCTTC. This translates into CAISRQGARNEQFF.

Ten or more counts support this clonotype. The CDR3, as DNA: TGTGCCATCAGTGGAGTGGACAGGAAGAATCCTAATTCACCCCTCCACTTT. This gives the protein CAISGVDRKNPNSPLHF. This chain joins TRBV10-3 and TRBJ1-6; 7 nucleotides match TRBD1. Trimming took 4 bases from V and 6 from J; bases not matched to a gene: 12. Germline values: CDR1 ENHRY, CDR2 SYGVKD. The CDR3 covers 17 residues.

CDR3 coding DNA: TGCGCCAGCAGCCCCGGCCGGGGCTTCTCTGGAAACACCATATATTTT. Encoded protein: CASSPGRGFSGNTIYF. The J gene is TRBJ1-3, the V gene TRBV5-1; D may be TRBD1 (5 bases). Germline V gene sequence: CDR1 SGHRS, CDR2 YFSETQ. This CDR3 region has 16 residues. Trimming took 4 bases from V and 0 from J, leaving 14 bases between them.